This T cell receptor beta chain derives from a study of cytomegalovirus exposure and HLA in healthy donors. Assay used: immunoSEQ multiplex PCR; TCRdb lists only in-frame clones, some missing. The table records some 250,000 clones, roughly 91% of them present only once. A 120-subject validation cohort, separate from the roughly 680-subject first cohort, supplied the donors. The clonotype comes from a woman in her twenties or thirties in good health and CMV-seronegative. The sequenced sample consisted of PBMCs.

The CDR3 DNA sequence: TGTGCCAGCAGCCAAGTCCAGGTTCCCTCCTACGAGCAGTACTTC. Encoded protein: CASSQVQVPSYEQYF. V and J are TRBV14 and TRBJ2-7, with D uncertain. Germline loops: CDR1 SGHDN, CDR2 FVKESK. Trimming took off 1 base at V and 0 bases at J, with 10 bases between the two ends. This CDR3 is built from 15 residues.